The TCR beta chain described here comes from a study of STAT3 mutations in large granular lymphocyte leukemia (dated by TCRdb to between 2018 and 2021). For the wider study: About half of the T-LGLL patients who underwent longitudinal sequencing carried canonical activating STAT3 mutations. More than half of T-LGLL patients received one or more immunosuppressive therapy regimens, with hematologic response in over 35% of those treated. Patients with T-cell large granular lymphocyte leukemia underwent serial deep sequencing of TCRbeta CDR3 and STAT3 to reconstruct clonal hierarchy and dynamics. Roughly 18 representative T-LGLL cases were selected from an initial cohort of a few hundred LGL patients for longitudinal TCRbeta and STAT3 sequencing. As controls within the study, a couple of patients with natural killer LGL leukemia were also sequenced longitudinally. Patients were sequenced at 4 time points on average, with the number of samplings per patient ranging from 2 to 8.

DNA was extracted from blood mononuclear cells, with the same DNA used for both TCR and STAT3 sequencing. TCRbeta libraries were sequenced on an Illumina MiSeq, averaging around 41,000 productive templates per sample. Multiplex PCR amplification was used to generate TCRbeta CDR3 libraries with the immunoSEQ assay. Per the original workflow: Repertoire diversity was calculated as previously defined, and values close to 0 indicated extremely monoclonal samples. Sourced from immuneACCESS, this table was stored by TCRdb with only in-frame sequences that have V and J called. A share of the clones is absent; for the studies checked, an unresolved V gene accounts for under half, and the remainder has no known explanation. V and J calls and clone size follow that table, whereas D and trimming were derived from the DNA. In this sample the table shows roughly 1,700 clones, approximately 60% of which occur a single time. The ten biggest clones cover roughly 69% of the sample.

V lost 0 bases and J lost 9 bases; the stretch between them is 7 bases long. From the germline V gene, CDR1 is SGDLS and CDR2 is YYNGEE. The CDR3 sequence holds 13 residues, the cysteine and phenylalanine included. Only the CDR3 region is kept as DNA, spanning 39 bases read in frame from base 1. Notes on this clone: Its antigen remains undetermined. No quality values exist for individual bases; no much larger clone is one base distant.

The paper as a whole reports these results and caveats: All T-LGLL patients had at least one immunodominant TCRbeta clonotype, and roughly half had multiple immunodominant subclonotypes. Because no samples were available when a clone first appeared, clonal expansion was inferred from samplings taken at other points. The burden of the dominant TCR clone was higher than the STAT3 mutant burden in several patients, which suggests that the STAT3 mutation arose secondarily inside a clone that had already expanded. Since codominant clonotypes persisted in some patients, a small but highly pathogenic clone may have gone undetected. Linking therapy response to changes in TCR clonal burden was complicated by variable intervals between samplings and by differing treatment regimens. In 6 of 18 patients, TCR clonotype switching occurred after therapy, and every newly emerging clone was STAT3 wild type.

Specimen: peripheral blood mononuclear cells. The sequence came from a man in his 60s with T-cell large granular lymphocyte leukemia. Some clones in this sample may be carry-over from other donors' samples. The age is the age at diagnosis. The chain couples TRBV9 to TRBJ1-6, with the D gene not confidently named. The nucleotides read TGTGCCAGCAGCGTAGGGGAGGGTTCACCCCTCCACTTT. It encodes CASSVGEGSPLHF.